Following are 22 T cell receptor beta chains from one sample sequenced in a study of T-cell reconstitution after alpha-beta-depleted transplantation in children. Construction of the TCRbeta library involved unique molecular identifiers. MiXCR, run by TCRdb on the PCR reads, gives a single entry per CDR3 protein. This table has about 260,000 distinct CDR3 sequences, approximately 8% appearing once. The sample was PBMCs, mostly from graft donor cells, taken 180 days after TCRalphabeta/CD19-depleted stem cell transplant. The receptor set was obtained from a male patient between 5 and 17 years old who had a stem cell transplant for acute lymphoblastic leukemia, so the T cells may come from the graft donor.

This clonotype was counted many times. The chain combines TRBV10-3 with TRBJ2-5; the D gene is possibly TRBD1 (5 bases). Germline V gene sequence: CDR1 ENHRY, CDR2 SYGVKD. V was shortened by 2 bases and J by 0 bases, with 13 bases between the two germline ends. The CDR3 loop spans 16 amino acids. CDR3 region: CAISEGASLNQETQYF. CDR3 in DNA: TGTGCCATCAGTGAGGGGGCTTCTCTCAACCAAGAGACCCAGTACTTC.

The chain is built from TRBV7-9 and TRBJ1-3; 7 bases align to TRBD1. The germline CDR1 and CDR2 sequences are SEHNR and FQNEAQ (reference sequence). The CDR3 is made up of 15 amino acids. Trimming removed 0 bases from V and 8 bases from J; junction bases left unmatched: 7. As DNA, the CDR3 is TGTGCCAGCAGCTTAGCGGGACAGAGGATGGACACCATATATTTT. It encodes CASSLAGQRMDTIYF. Combining the CDR3 with reference TRBV7-9 and TRBJ1-3 gives the whole variable domain DTGVSQNPRHKITKRGQNVTFRCDPISEHNRLYWYRQTLGQGPEFLTYFQNEAQLEKSRLLSDRFSAERPKGSFSTLEIQRTEQGDSAMYLCASSLAGQRMDTIYFGEGSWLTVV.

In its sample, this clonotype was seen many times. The CDR3 coding sequence is TGTGCCACCAGCAGGGGACATAGCTCTGGAAACACCATATATTTT. This sequence encodes CATSRGHSSGNTIYF. The chain couples TRBV15 to TRBJ1-3; a possible D gene is TRBD1 (6 bases). The CDR3 length is 15 residues. The V and J ends lost 3 bases and 0 bases respectively, with 9 bases between them. Germline V CDR1 and CDR2: LNHNV, YYDKDF (reference sequence).

This clonotype occurred a few times. The chain is built from TRBV4-3 and TRBJ1-5; 8 bases map to TRBD1. The CDR3 spans 17 residues. V shed 4 bases and J 2 bases; nucleotides not matched to a gene: 10. From germline, CDR1 is LGHNA and CDR2 YSLEER. CDR3 sequence: CASSRGGTGEGNQPQHF. The DNA for the CDR3 is TGCGCCAGCAGCCGAGGGGGGACAGGAGAGGGCAATCAGCCCCAGCATTTT.

This clonotype was counted ten times or more. The rearrangement joins TRBV9 to TRBJ1-1; D is perhaps TRBD1 (5 bases). V lost 1 base and J lost 0, with 7 bases in between. This CDR3 has 14 residues. Germline-derived CDR1 and CDR2 are SGDLS and YYNGEE. In nucleotides, the CDR3 is TGTGCCAGCAGCGTAAACAGGTTGAACACTGAAGCTTTCTTT. This codes for CASSVNRLNTEAFF.

This clonotype was picked up many times. The CDR3 loop is CASSSSVLSDTQYF. CDR3 nucleotides: TGTGCCAGCAGCTCTAGCGTTCTGTCAGATACGCAGTATTTT. The chain joins TRBV7-2 to TRBJ2-3, with a possible D match to TRBD2 (6 bases). The CDR3 extends over 14 amino acids. The V end was cut by 4 bases, the J end by 4 bases, with 12 bases between. Germline lookup yields CDR1 SGHTA and CDR2 FQGNSA.

This clonotype was seen many times. This rearrangement joins TRBV18 to TRBJ2-3, with TRBD1 matching over 9 bases. The CDR3 is 14 amino acids. Germline V gene sequence: CDR1 KGHSH, CDR2 LQKENI. Trimming removed 3 bases from V and 4 bases from J; junction bases left unmatched: 2. The CDR3 DNA sequence: TGTGCCAGCTCACCGGGACAGGGTCCAGATACGCAGTATTTT. This sequence encodes CASSPGQGPDTQYF. Full variable domain (rest looked up from reference TRBV18 and TRBJ2-3): NAGVMQNPRHLVRRRGQEARLRCSPMKGHSHVYWYRQLPEEGLKFMVYLQKENIIDESGMPKERFSAEFPKEGPSILRIQQVVRGDSAAYFCASSPGQGPDTQYFGPGTRLTVL.

This clonotype was found many times. This chain uses TRBV7-2 with TRBJ2-7, with D perhaps matching TRBD1 or TRBD2 (5 bases each). The CDR3 covers 15 residues. Trimming pared 1 base from V and 0 bases from J, leaving 10 bases between. Germline CDR1 reads SGHTA; CDR2 reads FQGNSA. The CDR3 DNA is TGTGCCAGCAGCTTAGAGTGGGGGAGCTCCTACGAGCAGTACTTC. Translating it yields CASSLEWGSSYEQYF.

This clonotype was seen only a few times. This rearrangement joins TRBV5-4 to TRBJ2-1; the D gene is possibly TRBD2 (6 bases). Trimming removed 2 bases at V and 6 bases at J, with 9 bases between. The CDR3 length is 13 residues. Germline CDR1 and CDR2: SGHNT and YYREEE (reference sequence). The chain's CDR3 is CASSFPGGNEQFF. The CDR3 DNA is TGTGCCAGCAGCTTCCCCGGGGGCAATGAGCAGTTCTTC.

Ten or more counts support this clonotype. In nucleotides, the CDR3 is TGCAGCGTTGAGGGGACAGTCTACCCCTATGGCTACACCTTC. It is translated as CSVEGTVYPYGYTF. This sequence joins TRBV29-1 and TRBJ1-2; TRBD1 aligns across 7 bases. From germline, CDR1 is SQVTM and CDR2 ANQGSEA. The CDR3 totals 14 residues. Unmatched junction bases numbered 8, after V lost 3 bases and J lost 4 bases.

This clonotype was seen ten or more times. The chain combines TRBV29-1 with TRBJ1-1; possibly TRBD1 for D (5 bases). V was pared by 4 bases and J by 0 bases, with 18 bases between. From germline, CDR1 is SQVTM and CDR2 ANQGSEA. The CDR3 spans 16 residues. CDR3 sequence: CSVGGEEGRMNTEAFF. The DNA for the CDR3 is TGCAGCGTTGGGGGGGAAGAGGGTAGAATGAACACTGAAGCTTTCTTT.

In the case of this clonotype: This sequence may be a read error, since a much larger clone differs from it by one base. The chain recombines TRBV5-1 with TRBJ2-1, with D unresolved. Germline CDR1 SGHRS, CDR2 YFSETQ. V was trimmed by 4 bases and J by 7 bases, leaving 9 bases between them. This CDR3 has 12 amino acids. Here the CDR3 reads CASSENWNEQFF. For the CDR3, the DNA is TGCGCCAGCAGCGAGAACTGGAATGAGCAGTTCTTC. Based on the CDR3 plus reference TRBV5-1 and TRBJ2-1, the full variable domain is KAGVTQTPRYLIKTRGQQVTLSCSPISGHRSVSWYQQTPGQGLQFLFEYFSETQRNKGNFPGRFSGRQFSNSRSEMNVSTLELGDSALYLCASSENWNEQFFGPGTRLTVL.

Points on this clonotype: Since a much larger clone is just one base distant, this may be a read error. The chain joins TRBV6-1 to TRBJ1-1, with a possible D match to TRBD1 (6 bases). The CDR3 has 13 residues. The germline V gene has CDR1 MNHNS and CDR2 SASEGT. The CDR3 is CASSLTGQSDAFF. CDR3 sequence (DNA): TGTGCCAGCAGTCTGACAGGTCAGTCTGACGCTTTCTTT.

This clonotype was detected ten times or more. This rearrangement joins TRBV9 to TRBJ2-3; 9 nucleotides line up with TRBD2. V lost 4 bases and J lost 1; bases outside the gene matches: 7. Germline CDR1 is SGDLS and CDR2 is YYNGEE. This CDR3 spans 16 amino acids. CDR3 in amino acids: CASSLGLAVGTDTQYF. The DNA for the CDR3 is TGTGCCAGCAGCTTGGGACTAGCTGTGGGCACAGATACGCAGTATTTT.

Many counts were recorded for this clonotype. This chain uses TRBV6-1 with TRBJ2-7, with D perhaps matching TRBD1 (5 bases). Trimming removed 7 bases from V and 1 base from J, with 11 bases in between. Germline loops: CDR1 MNHNS, CDR2 SASEGT. The CDR3 runs 13 residues. The CDR3 nucleotides are TGTGCCAGCACCCCAGGGCAGTCCTACGAGCAGTACTTC. This gives the protein CASTPGQSYEQYF.

This clonotype has ten or more counts. The V call is TRBV20-1, the J call TRBJ1-1, with TRBD1 as a possible D gene (6 bases). The germline V and J ends were trimmed by 4 bases and 1 base, with 10 bases remaining between them. Germline lookup yields CDR1 DFQATT and CDR2 SNEGSKA (reference sequence). The CDR3 covers 13 residues. CDR3 sequence reads: CSATGTQNTEAFF. The CDR3 bases are TGCAGTGCTACCGGGACACAGAACACTGAAGCTTTCTTT.

This clonotype has at least ten counts. The gene calls are TRBV28 and TRBJ2-1; unclear D gene. The CDR3 loop spans 18 amino acids. Between the trimmed V and J ends, which lost 6 bases and 0 bases, there was a span of 21 bases. CDR1 is MDHEN and CDR2 is SYDVKM in the germline V gene. CDR3 nucleotides: TGTGCCAGCAGCCCCCCACTAAGCCACTCCAGCTCCTACAATGAGCAGTTCTTC. Translation: CASSPPLSHSSSYNEQFF.

About this clonotype itself: A much larger clone is a single base away; this may be a read error. The rearrangement links TRBV5-4 to TRBJ1-4; 8 bases are shared with TRBD1. The CDR3 length is 14 residues. Trimming cost V 3 bases and J 8 bases; bases outside gene matches: 6. Per germline, CDR1 SGHNT and CDR2 YYREEE (reference sequence). CDR3 bases: TGTGCCAGCAGCTCTGGGTGGGACAGGGAAAAACTGTTTTTT. Protein product: CASSSGWDREKLFF.

V and J are TRBV20-1 and TRBJ2-6, with TRBD1 identical over 7 bases. Unmatched junction bases numbered 13, after V lost 2 bases and J lost 3 bases. The germline V gene has CDR1 DFQATT and CDR2 SNEGSKA (reference sequence). The CDR3 length is 18 residues. The CDR3 is CSARRQGRGGDGANVLTF. As DNA, the CDR3 is TGCAGTGCTAGAAGACAGGGTAGGGGTGGTGATGGGGCCAACGTCCTGACTTTC.

This clonotype was picked up many times. The chain recombines TRBV28 with TRBJ2-7; D is possibly TRBD2 (5 bases). The CDR3 covers 14 residues. Per the germline V gene, CDR1 is MDHEN and CDR2 is SYDVKM. V was clipped by 6 bases and J by 0 bases, with 12 bases between them. CDR3 in DNA: TGTGCCAGCAGCCCCAGCGGTTCCTCCTACGAGCAGTACTTC. Its translation is CASSPSGSSYEQYF.

This clonotype was detected ten times or more. The rearrangement joins TRBV11-3 to TRBJ2-1; 11 bases match TRBD2. CDR1 SGHNT and CDR2 YENEEA come from the germline V gene. This CDR3 spans 17 amino acids. The V segment lost 0 bases and the J segment 3 bases; nucleotides outside the gene matches: 4. The CDR3 is CASSLDGLAGFYNEQFF. The CDR3 DNA reads TGTGCCAGCAGCTTAGATGGACTAGCGGGCTTCTACAATGAGCAGTTCTTC.

This clonotype was counted ten times or more. The J gene is TRBJ2-1, the V gene TRBV5-1, with 8 bases lining up with TRBD2. The trim removed 5 bases at V and 0 bases at J, leaving 7 bases unmatched. The CDR3 consists of 16 residues. Germline-derived CDR1 and CDR2 are SGHRS and YFSETQ. CDR3 sequence: CASSFGLAYSYNEQFF. The CDR3 nucleotides are TGCGCCAGCAGTTTTGGACTAGCCTACTCCTACAATGAGCAGTTCTTC.